The clone carrying this T cell receptor (beta chain) appeared many times. Its antigen remains unidentified. The data belong to a study of T-cell reconstitution after alpha-beta-depleted transplantation in children. Study-wide points: Roughly two months post-transplant, alpha-beta T cells reportedly originated from several hundred graft clones that had expanded. Some patients showed high day-60 TCRbeta diversity, which derived from surviving recipient T cells and thymic progenitors. Newly generated T cells supplied most T-cell counts and diversity one year post-transplant.

During its preparation, the TCRbeta library received unique molecular identifiers. MiXCR was run by TCRdb on the PCR reads, yielding one entry per CDR3 protein. The table records roughly 200,000 distinct CDR3 sequences, about 11% of them present only once. The origin of this receptor is a child younger than two with acute myeloid leukemia, due to receive a stem cell transplant. This material consisted of PBMCs, taken before TCRalphabeta/CD19-depleted stem cell transplant.

DNA of the CDR3: TGTGCCAGCAGCGTAGGGGACCACAACAATGAGCAGTTCTTC. Protein sequence: CASSVGDHNNEQFF. V is TRBV9 and J is TRBJ2-1; the D call may be TRBD1 or TRBD2 (5 bases each). CDR1 and CDR2 (germline): SGDLS, YYNGEE. The ends were cut back, 0 bases at V and 5 bases at J, with 9 bases in the middle. There are 14 residues in the CDR3.